This is a list of T cell receptor beta chains from one sample in a study of post-analysis software for immune sequencing data. TCRdb itself ran the PCR reads through MiXCR, one entry per CDR3 protein. This table holds about 820,000 distinct CDR3 sequences, 53% found once. Specimen: blood. The receptors were gathered from a girl aged 5 to 17 with multiple sclerosis. CDR3s include the opening cysteine and the closing phenylalanine or tryptophan. D genes are given only for firm matches. For some rows the clone size is stated as once, few or many, or as a class when expanded; others skip it.

v_gene,j_gene,abundance,d_gene,CDR3nt,CDR3aa
TRBV27,TRBJ1-2,.,.,TGTGCCAGCAGTTTCAGGGCTTTGCACTATGGCTACACCTTC,CASSFRALHYGYTF
TRBV25-1,TRBJ2-7,.,TRBD1,TGTGCCAGCAGCGAAGGACAGGGTGCCTACGAGCAGTACTTC,CASSEGQGAYEQYF
TRBV4-1,TRBJ2-1,.,.,TGCGCCAGCAGCCAAGATAGGAGAACCTACGAGCAGTTCTTC,CASSQDRRTYEQFF
TRBV12-3/TRBV12-4,TRBJ2-3,.,TRBD2,TGTGCCAGCAGTACTAGCGGGAGGGCCTCAGATACGCAGTATTTT,CASSTSGRASDTQYF
TRBV29-1,TRBJ2-5,.,.,TGCAGCATCCGCAGGGGAGAAGAGACCCAGTACTTC,CSIRRGEETQYF
TRBV7-2,TRBJ2-7,.,TRBD1,TGTGCCAGCAGCTTCACACTAGGAACTGGGACAGGGGCCTACGAGCAGTACTTC,CASSFTLGTGTGAYEQYF
TRBV5-1,TRBJ1-6,.,.,TGCGCCAGCAGCTTGGCCTCGAGGACAGAAAATTCACCCCTCCACTTT,CASSLASRTENSPLHF
TRBV20-1,TRBJ2-3,.,.,TGCAGTGCTAGGTCTAAGGAGGCGGCTACTAGCACAGATACGCAGTATTTT,CSARSKEAATSTDTQYF
TRBV29-1,TRBJ1-2,.,.,TGCAGCGTTGAAGAATCATACAGGGCTAACTATGGCTACACCTTC,CSVEESYRANYGYTF
TRBV7-3,TRBJ2-7,.,TRBD2,TGTGCCAGCAGCTTAGACGGTCCCGGGGGGGCGTTCGAGCAGTACTTC,CASSLDGPGGAFEQYF
TRBV5-1,TRBJ2-7,few,.,TGCGCCAGCAGCCCGCCCGAACAGGGACAACTCGAGCAGTACTTC,CASSPPEQGQLEQYF
TRBV6-5,TRBJ2-4,few,.,TGTGCCAGCAGCAGCCCGGGACACCCGATTCAGTACTTC,CASSSPGHPIQYF
TRBV11-2,TRBJ2-5,.,TRBD2,TGTGCCAGCAGCCCAACTAGCGGGAGTTCAGAGACCCAGTACTTC,CASSPTSGSSETQYF
TRBV7-2,TRBJ2-4,.,.,TGTGCCAGCGGGCATCCGGGCCCCAAAAACATTCAGTACTTC,CASGHPGPKNIQYF
TRBV27,TRBJ1-1,.,.,TGTGCCAGTCGAGAGGGGGGCCAGGGGACTGAAGCTTTCTTT,CASREGGQGTEAFF
TRBV29-1,TRBJ2-1,.,.,TGCAGCGTTGGTTTGGGTGGGACCCCCAGTGAGCGGTTCTTC,CSVGLGGTPSERFF
TRBV12-3/TRBV12-4,TRBJ1-4,.,TRBD1,TGTGCCAGCAGTCCAAAAGCCCGGGGGACAGGGGGCTGGGAAAAACTGTTTTTT,CASSPKARGTGGWEKLFF
TRBV29-1,TRBJ1-2,once,TRBD1,TGCAGCGTTGCGGGAATCACAGGGGTAAACTATGGCTACACCTTC,CSVAGITGVNYGYTF
TRBV20-1,TRBJ1-1,.,.,TGCAGTGCTAGAGCCTACAGGGAATCGAACACTGAAGCTTTCTTT,CSARAYRESNTEAFF
TRBV29-1,TRBJ2-1,.,.,TGCAGCGTTCCCGGCGACCGGATTCACAATGAGCAGTTCTTC,CSVPGDRIHNEQFF
TRBV5-6,TRBJ2-1,.,.,TGTGCCAGCAGCTTTGGGTACTCCTACAATGAGCAGTTCTTC,CASSFGYSYNEQFF
TRBV5-5,TRBJ2-7,.,TRBD1,TGTGCCAGCAGCAGACCACGACAGGGCCACGAGCAGTACTTC,CASSRPRQGHEQYF
TRBV29-1,TRBJ1-2,few,.,TGCAGCGTTGTCGGCTTGGGTAATCTTGGGGACTATGGCTACACCTTC,CSVVGLGNLGDYGYTF
TRBV7-6,TRBJ2-6,few,.,TGTGCCAGCAGTCTCCCCCTTGGAAGCTCTGGGGCCAACGTCCTGACTTTC,CASSLPLGSSGANVLTF
TRBV10-3,TRBJ2-7,few,.,TGTGCCATCAGTGAGTCGGTGGGCGGCGAGCAGTACTTC,CAISESVGGEQYF
TRBV6-2/TRBV6-3,TRBJ2-4,.,.,TGTGCCAGCAGATTCAGGGGTCTGGCCAAAAACATTCAGTACTTC,CASRFRGLAKNIQYF
TRBV27,TRBJ2-3,.,TRBD1,TGTGCCAGCAGTCCACAAATACAGGGGGCATCGGAGTATTTT,CASSPQIQGASEYF
TRBV20-1,TRBJ2-3,few,TRBD2,TGCAGTGCTAGAGATCCCGGGAGGGCCCCCACAGATACGCAGTATTTT,CSARDPGRAPTDTQYF
TRBV12-3/TRBV12-4,TRBJ2-1,.,TRBD2,TGTGCCAGCAGTCCTATAGCGGGGGGGCCGAGGAATGAGCAGTTCTTC,CASSPIAGGPRNEQFF
TRBV6-6,TRBJ2-2,.,TRBD1,TGTGCCAGCAATAAAGACAGGGGGCAAGGTACCGGGGAGCTGTTTTTT,CASNKDRGQGTGELFF
TRBV12-3/TRBV12-4,TRBJ1-2,few,.,TGTGCCAGCAGTTTAGACGGTACAGGTTCTAGCGGCTACACCTTC,CASSLDGTGSSGYTF
TRBV3-1,TRBJ2-6,.,.,TGTGCCACCGGGACCTGGTCTGGGGCCAACGTCCTGACTTTC,CATGTWSGANVLTF
TRBV19,TRBJ2-4,.,.,TGTGCCAGTAGGCATCTTCCGGGACGGAGGGACGTGGCCAAAAACATTCAGTACTTC,CASRHLPGRRDVAKNIQYF
TRBV7-2,TRBJ2-1,.,.,TGTGCCAGCAGCTTAGTTTGGACCTACAATGAGCAGTTCTTC,CASSLVWTYNEQFF
TRBV4-1,TRBJ2-3,.,TRBD2,TGCGCCAGCAGCCAAGGACTAGCGGGGGCCTGGGGCCCCACAGATACGCGGTATTTT,CASSQGLAGAWGPTDTRYF
TRBV4-1,TRBJ2-1,few,TRBD2,TGCGCCAGCAGCCTGGGGGGGAAGCAGTTCTTC,CASSLGGKQFF
TRBV6-1,TRBJ2-5,.,.,TGTGCCAGCAGTGAAGCCCTGTGGTTGGCCCAGTACTTC,CASSEALWLAQYF
TRBV20-1,TRBJ2-1,.,.,TGCAGTGCTGGATTGGGGCCAGTGGAGCAGTTCTTC,CSAGLGPVEQFF
TRBV29-1,TRBJ2-1,few,TRBD1,TGCAGCGCCCCTGGTAGGGACAGGGGTTCCCATGAGCAGTTCTTC,CSAPGRDRGSHEQFF
TRBV7-6,TRBJ1-4,few,TRBD1,TGTGCCAGCAGCCCCAGCGACAGGGGGCGCGGTGAAAAACTGTTTTTT,CASSPSDRGRGEKLFF
TRBV6-1,TRBJ2-7,.,.,TGTGCCAGCGAAAAGGGTGTTGTGAAAAACGAGCAGTACTTC,CASEKGVVKNEQYF
TRBV5-1,TRBJ2-1,few,TRBD2,TGCGCCAGCAGCCGCACCGGGAGGGGAAACAATGAGCAGTTCTTC,CASSRTGRGNNEQFF
TRBV7-3,TRBJ2-5,.,TRBD1,TGTGCCAGCAGCCCCGGGACAGGGGCCGGGACCCAGTACTTC,CASSPGTGAGTQYF